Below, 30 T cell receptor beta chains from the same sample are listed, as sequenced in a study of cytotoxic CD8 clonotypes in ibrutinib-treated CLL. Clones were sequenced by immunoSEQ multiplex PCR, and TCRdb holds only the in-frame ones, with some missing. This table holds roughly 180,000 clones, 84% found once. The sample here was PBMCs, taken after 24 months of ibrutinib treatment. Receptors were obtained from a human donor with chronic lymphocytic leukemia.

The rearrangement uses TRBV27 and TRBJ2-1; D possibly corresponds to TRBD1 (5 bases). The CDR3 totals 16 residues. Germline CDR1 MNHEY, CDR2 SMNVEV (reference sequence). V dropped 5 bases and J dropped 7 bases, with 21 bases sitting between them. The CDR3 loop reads CASSPSPQGRRNEQFF. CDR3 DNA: TGTGCCAGCAGTCCCTCACCGCAGGGTAGAAGGAATGAGCAGTTCTTC.

The DNA for the CDR3 is TGCGCCAGCAGCTCGGCGCTGGGAAGGAACACTGAAGCTTTCTTT. Encoded protein: CASSSALGRNTEAFF. This rearrangement joins TRBV5-1 to TRBJ1-1; D unresolved. CDR1 is SGHRS and CDR2 is YFSETQ in the germline V gene. CDR3 size: 15 residues. The V end was cut by 3 bases, the J end by 1 base, with 13 bases between. Full variable domain (remainder filled in from reference TRBV5-1 and TRBJ1-1): KAGVTQTPRYLIKTRGQQVTLSCSPISGHRSVSWYQQTPGQGLQFLFEYFSETQRNKGNFPGRFSGRQFSNSRSEMNVSTLELGDSALYLCASSSALGRNTEAFFGQGTRLTVV.

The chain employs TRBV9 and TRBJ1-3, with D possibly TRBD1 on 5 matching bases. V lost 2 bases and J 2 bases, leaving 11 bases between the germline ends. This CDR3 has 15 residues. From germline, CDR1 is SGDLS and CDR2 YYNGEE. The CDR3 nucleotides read TGTGCCAGCAGCGTCGGTCCGGGGGCTGGAAACACCATATATTTT. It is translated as CASSVGPGAGNTIYF.

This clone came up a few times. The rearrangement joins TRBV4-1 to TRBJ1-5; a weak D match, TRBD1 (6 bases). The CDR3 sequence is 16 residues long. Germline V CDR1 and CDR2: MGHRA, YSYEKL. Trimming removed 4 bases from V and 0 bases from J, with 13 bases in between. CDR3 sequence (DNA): TGCGCCAGCAGCCCCCATACAGGGTATAGCAATCAGCCCCAGCATTTT. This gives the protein CASSPHTGYSNQPQHF.

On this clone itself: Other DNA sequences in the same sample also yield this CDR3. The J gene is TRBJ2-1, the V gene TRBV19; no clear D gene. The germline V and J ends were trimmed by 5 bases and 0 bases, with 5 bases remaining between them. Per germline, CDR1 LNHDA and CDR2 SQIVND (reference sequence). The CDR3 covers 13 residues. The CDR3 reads CASSRSSYNEQFF. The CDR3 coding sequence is TGTGCCAGTAGTCGGAGCTCCTACAATGAGCAGTTCTTC.

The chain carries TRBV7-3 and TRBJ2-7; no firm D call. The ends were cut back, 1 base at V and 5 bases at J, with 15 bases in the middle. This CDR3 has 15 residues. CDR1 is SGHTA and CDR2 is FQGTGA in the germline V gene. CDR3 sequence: CASSLKVRVVDEQYF. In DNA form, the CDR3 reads TGTGCCAGCAGCTTAAAGGTTAGGGTGGTGGACGAGCAGTACTTC.

CDR3 DNA sequence: TGCGCCAGCACCCAACTCGGCGGGAGTATAATGTACAATGAGCAGTTCTTC. Translation gives CASTQLGGSIMYNEQFF. V is TRBV5-1 and J is TRBJ2-1; TRBD2 agrees at 7 bases. CDR1 SGHRS and CDR2 YFSETQ come from the germline V gene. This CDR3 has 17 residues. V was pared by 6 bases and J by 4 bases, with 16 bases of the junction left unmatched.

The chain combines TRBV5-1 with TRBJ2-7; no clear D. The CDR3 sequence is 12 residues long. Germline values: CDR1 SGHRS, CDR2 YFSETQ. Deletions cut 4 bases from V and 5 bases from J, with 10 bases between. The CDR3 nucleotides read TGCGCCAGCAGCCCGACCGTCCACGAGCAGTACTTC. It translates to CASSPTVHEQYF.

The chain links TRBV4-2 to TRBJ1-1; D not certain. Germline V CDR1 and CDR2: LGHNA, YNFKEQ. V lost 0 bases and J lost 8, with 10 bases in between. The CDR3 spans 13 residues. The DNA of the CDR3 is TGTGCCAGCAGCCAAGATACGCTGGGGGAAGCTTTCTTT. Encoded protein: CASSQDTLGEAFF.

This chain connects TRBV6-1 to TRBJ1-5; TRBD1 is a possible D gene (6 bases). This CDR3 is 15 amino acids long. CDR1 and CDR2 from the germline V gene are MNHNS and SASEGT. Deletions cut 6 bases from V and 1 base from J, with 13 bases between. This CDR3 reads CASRKQGESNQPQHF. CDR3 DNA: TGTGCCAGCAGAAAACAGGGTGAGAGCAATCAGCCCCAGCATTTT.

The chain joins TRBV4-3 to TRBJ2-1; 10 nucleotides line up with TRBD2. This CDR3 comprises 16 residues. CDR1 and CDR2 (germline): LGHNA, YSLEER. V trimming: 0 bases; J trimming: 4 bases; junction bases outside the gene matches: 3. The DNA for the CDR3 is TGCGCCAGCAGCCAAGATTCTAGCGGGAGATACAATGAGCAGTTCTTC. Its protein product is CASSQDSSGRYNEQFF.

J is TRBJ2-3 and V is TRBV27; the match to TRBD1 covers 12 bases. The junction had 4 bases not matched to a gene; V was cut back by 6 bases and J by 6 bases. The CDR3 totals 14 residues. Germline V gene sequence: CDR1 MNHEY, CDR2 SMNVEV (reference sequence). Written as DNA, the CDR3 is TGTGCCAGCAGCAGGGACAGGGGGCGGGATACGCAGTATTTT. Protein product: CASSRDRGRDTQYF.

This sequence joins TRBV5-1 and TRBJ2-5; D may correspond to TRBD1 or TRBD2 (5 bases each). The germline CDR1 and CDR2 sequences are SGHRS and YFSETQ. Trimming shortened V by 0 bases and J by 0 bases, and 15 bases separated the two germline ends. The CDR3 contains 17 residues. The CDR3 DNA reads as TGCGCCAGCAGCTTGGGGGTCGGGACGGACAACCAAGAGACCCAGTACTTC. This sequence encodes CASSLGVGTDNQETQYF.

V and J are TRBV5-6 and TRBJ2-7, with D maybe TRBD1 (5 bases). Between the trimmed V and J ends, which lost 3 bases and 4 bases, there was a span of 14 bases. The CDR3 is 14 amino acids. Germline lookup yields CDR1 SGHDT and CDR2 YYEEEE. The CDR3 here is CASSSGQGLYEQYF. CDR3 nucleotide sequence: TGTGCCAGCAGCTCTGGGCAGGGCTTGTACGAGCAGTACTTC.

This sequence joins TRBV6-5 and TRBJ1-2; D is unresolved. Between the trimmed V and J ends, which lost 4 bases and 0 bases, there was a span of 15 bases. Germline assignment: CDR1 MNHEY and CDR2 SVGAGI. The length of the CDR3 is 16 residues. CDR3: CASSWAYLGSNYGYTF. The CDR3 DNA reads TGTGCCAGCAGTTGGGCGTACCTGGGGTCTAACTATGGCTACACCTTC.

As DNA, the CDR3 is TGTGCCAGCAGTGAAGTTAGTTTCTCCTACGAGCAGTACTTC. It translates to CASSEVSFSYEQYF. V gene TRBV2 combines with J gene TRBJ2-7; D is ambiguous. With 1 base removed from V and 0 bases from J, the gap between germline ends came to 7 bases. CDR3 length: 14 amino acids. CDR1 SNHLY and CDR2 FYNNEI come from the germline V gene.

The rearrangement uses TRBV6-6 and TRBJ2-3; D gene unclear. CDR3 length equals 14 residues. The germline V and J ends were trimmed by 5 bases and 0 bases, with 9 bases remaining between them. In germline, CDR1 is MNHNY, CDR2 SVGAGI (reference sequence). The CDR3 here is CASSDRWSTDTQYF. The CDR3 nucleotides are TGTGCCAGCAGTGACCGCTGGAGCACAGATACGCAGTATTTT.

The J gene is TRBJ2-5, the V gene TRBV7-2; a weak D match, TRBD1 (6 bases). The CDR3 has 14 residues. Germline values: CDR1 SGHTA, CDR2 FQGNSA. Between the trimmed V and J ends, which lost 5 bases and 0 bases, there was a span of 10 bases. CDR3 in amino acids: CASSRNRDQETQYF. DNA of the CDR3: TGTGCCAGCAGCCGTAACAGGGACCAAGAGACCCAGTACTTC. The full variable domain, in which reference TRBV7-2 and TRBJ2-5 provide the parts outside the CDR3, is GAGVSQSPSNKVTEKGKDVELRCDPISGHTALYWYRQSLGQGLEFLIYFQGNSAPDKSGLPSDRFSAERTGGSVSTLTIQRTQQEDSAVYLCASSRNRDQETQYFGPGTRLLVL.

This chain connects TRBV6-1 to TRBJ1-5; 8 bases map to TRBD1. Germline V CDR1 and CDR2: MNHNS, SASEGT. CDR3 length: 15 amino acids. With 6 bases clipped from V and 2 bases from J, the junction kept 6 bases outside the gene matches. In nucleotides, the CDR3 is TGTGCCAGCAGGGGACGACAGGGGCGCAATCAGCCCCAGCATTTT. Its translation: CASRGRQGRNQPQHF.

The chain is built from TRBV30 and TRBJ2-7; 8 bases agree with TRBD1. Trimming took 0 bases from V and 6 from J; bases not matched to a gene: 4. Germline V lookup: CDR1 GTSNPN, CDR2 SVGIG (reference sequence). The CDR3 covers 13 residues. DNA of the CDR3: TGTGCCTGGAGTGTAGACAGGGGAGGCGAGCAGTACTTC. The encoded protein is CAWSVDRGGEQYF.

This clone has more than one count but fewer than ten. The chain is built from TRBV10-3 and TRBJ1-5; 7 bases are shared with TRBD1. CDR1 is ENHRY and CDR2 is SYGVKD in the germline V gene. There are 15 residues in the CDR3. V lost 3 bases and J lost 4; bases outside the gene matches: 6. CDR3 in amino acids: CAISERQGSNQPQHF. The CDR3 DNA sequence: TGTGCCATCAGTGAAAGACAGGGAAGTAATCAGCCCCAGCATTTT.

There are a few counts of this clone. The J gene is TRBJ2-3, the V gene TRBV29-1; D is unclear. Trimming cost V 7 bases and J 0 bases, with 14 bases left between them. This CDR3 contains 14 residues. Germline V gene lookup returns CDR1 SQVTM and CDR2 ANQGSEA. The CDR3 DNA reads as TGCAGCGCAGCTAGGACGACTAGCACAGATACGCAGTATTTT. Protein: CSAARTTSTDTQYF.

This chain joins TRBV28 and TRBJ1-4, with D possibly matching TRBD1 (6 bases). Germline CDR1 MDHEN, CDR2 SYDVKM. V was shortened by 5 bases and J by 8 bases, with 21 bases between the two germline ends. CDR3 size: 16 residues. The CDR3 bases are TGTGCCAGCAGTGAGGCGGGGGGGCTTGTCGGAGAAAAACTGTTTTTT. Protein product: CASSEAGGLVGEKLFF.

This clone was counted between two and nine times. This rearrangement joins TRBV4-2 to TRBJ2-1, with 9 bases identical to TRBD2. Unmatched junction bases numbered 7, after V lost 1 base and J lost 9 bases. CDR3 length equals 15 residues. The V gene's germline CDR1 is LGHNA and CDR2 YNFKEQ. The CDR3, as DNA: TGTGCCAGCAGCCAAGCTGGAGGACTAGCGCGTGAGCAGTTCTTC. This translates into CASSQAGGLAREQFF.

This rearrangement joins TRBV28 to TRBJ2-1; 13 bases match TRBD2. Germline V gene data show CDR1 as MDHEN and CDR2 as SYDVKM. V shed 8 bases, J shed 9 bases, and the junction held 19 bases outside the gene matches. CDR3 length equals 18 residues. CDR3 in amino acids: CASLPNSGLAGVWGEQFF. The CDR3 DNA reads TGTGCCAGCTTACCAAATTCCGGACTAGCGGGAGTATGGGGTGAGCAGTTCTTC.

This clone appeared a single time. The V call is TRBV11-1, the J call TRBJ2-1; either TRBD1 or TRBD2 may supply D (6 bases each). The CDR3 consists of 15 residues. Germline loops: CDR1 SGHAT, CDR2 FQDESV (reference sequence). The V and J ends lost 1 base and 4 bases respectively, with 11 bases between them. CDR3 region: CASSLVGGPYNEQFF. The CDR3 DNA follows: TGTGCCAGCAGCTTAGTCGGGGGCCCGTACAATGAGCAGTTCTTC.

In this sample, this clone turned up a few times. CDR3 nucleotide sequence: TGTGCCAGCAGCTTAGGTTCGACAGGCCTATCCTACGAGCAGTACTTC. Amino acids: CASSLGSTGLSYEQYF. The chain combines TRBV7-2 with TRBJ2-7; D is possibly TRBD1 (6 bases). The CDR3 contains 16 residues. Germline V lookup: CDR1 SGHTA, CDR2 FQGNSA. Deletions cut 1 base from V and 1 base from J, with 14 bases between.

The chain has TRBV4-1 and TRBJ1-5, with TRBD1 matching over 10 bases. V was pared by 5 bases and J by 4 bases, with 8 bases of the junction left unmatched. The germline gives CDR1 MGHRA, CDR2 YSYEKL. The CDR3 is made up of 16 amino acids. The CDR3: CASSEPSGQGNQPQHF. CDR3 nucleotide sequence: TGCGCCAGCAGCGAGCCGTCGGGACAGGGGAATCAGCCCCAGCATTTT.

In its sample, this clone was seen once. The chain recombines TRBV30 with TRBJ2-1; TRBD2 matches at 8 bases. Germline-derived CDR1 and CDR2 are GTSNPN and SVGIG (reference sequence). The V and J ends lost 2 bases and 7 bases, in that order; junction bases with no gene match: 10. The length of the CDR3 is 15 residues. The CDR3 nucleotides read TGTGCCTGGAGTCCTAGAGGCGGGAGGAGGAATGAGCAGTTCTTC. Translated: CAWSPRGGRRNEQFF.

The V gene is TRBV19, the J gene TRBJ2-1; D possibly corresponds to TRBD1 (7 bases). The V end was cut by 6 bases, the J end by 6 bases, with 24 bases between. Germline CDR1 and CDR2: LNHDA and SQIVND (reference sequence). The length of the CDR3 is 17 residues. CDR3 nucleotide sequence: TGTGCCAGTAGCAGGAGGGACAGCAGACGGTTTAGCAATGAGCAGTTCTTC. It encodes CASSRRDSRRFSNEQFF.